This TCR beta chain was sequenced for a study of T cells in Graves' hyperthyroidism and ophthalmopathy (dated by TCRdb to the late 2010s). General notes on the study: Peripheral blood samples were taken at initial diagnosis, before any treatment was given. TCR V-J signatures able to tell the groups apart were searched for in a discovery cohort of approximately 95 patients, of whom 40 to 45 had Graves' ophthalmopathy and 55 to 60 had stable Graves' hyperthyroidism. Prospective prediction of ophthalmopathy was tested in an independent validation cohort consisting of fewer than 20 hyperthyroidism patients and over 15 patients who later progressed to ophthalmopathy. The 100 discovery patients were randomly split 7:3 into training and test sets. Thyroid tissue and blood T-cell repertoires from six Graves' hyperthyroidism patients were also compared in the study. Once sampling was done, hyperthyroidism patients were given methimazole at a starting dose of 30 mg daily, whereas ophthalmopathy patients were given high-dose intravenous methylprednisolone. The paper reports TCR Vbeta CDR3 sequencing of 135 peripheral blood samples: 43 ophthalmopathy, roughly 74 hyperthyroidism and 17 progressor patients. The investigation overall reported the following: Most expanded thyroid clonotypes (frequency above 0.001) were also found in blood, which suggests that blood repertoires may mirror thyroid immune responses. In cross-validation, a model built on a 13 V-J signature told ophthalmopathy apart from stable hyperthyroidism with approximately 90% sensitivity and about 81% specificity, and in testing the same model reached 80%/75%. During validation, the model predicted progression to ophthalmopathy a median of around 6 months ahead of onset, with more than 55% sensitivity and about 72% specificity. Sample size was not statistically predetermined, and investigators were not blinded to group allocation.

The CDR3 covers 14 residues, taking in both the cysteine and the phenylalanine. The read is trimmed to its CDR3 DNA, 42 bases read in frame from base 1. For this chain, trimming is 0 bases at the V end and 5 bases at the J end, and the number of junction bases without a gene match is 1. Based on the germline V gene, the CDR1 and CDR2 sequences are MNHNS and SASEGT. As concerns this clonotype: The antigen this receptor binds is unknown. No much larger clonotype is one base removed from it; base qualities were not supplied.

In the ophthalmopathy patients, disease was moderately to severely active, with a Clinical Activity Score of 3 or more, a NOSPECS grade of 4 or more, and a duration of less than 3 months. Any patient with an uncontrolled infection, another autoimmune disease, pregnancy or lactation was excluded. Clinical symptoms, serum thyroxine and TRAb, thyroid ultrasound, and orbital computed tomography formed the basis for the diagnoses. PBMCs were separated from about 10 ml of fresh peripheral blood using Ficoll-Paque density gradient centrifugation. Trizol reagent was used to extract total RNA, and RNA quality was then checked on an Agilent 2100 Bioanalyzer. Amplification of TCR beta CDR3 regions was carried out from RNA transcripts. The TCR CDR3 was subjected to a first round of RT-PCR using the HTBI primer set and the Qiagen OneStep RT-PCR kit. A second multiplex PCR round built the libraries, followed by size selection and purification. Paired-end sequencing of the libraries was performed with 100 bp reads on an Illumina HiSeq2000. In the paper's pipeline: SOAPnuke was used to process the raw data, with reads discarded if the reads contained adapters or uncalled bases, had a mean Phred below 15, or lacked an exact constant-primer or identifier match. High-quality paired reads were merged using COPE v1.2.5, and each unique nucleotide sequence was defined as a clonotype. MiTCR v1.1 was used to align clonotypes to the IMGT TRBV, TRBD and TRBJ reference segments. Analysis was restricted to V-J combinations with a frequency above 0.0001, which covered about 99% of repertoires. The TCS score was defined as the ratio of F50 (clonal expansion) to E x V (chaos), calculated using BLOSUM62-based TCRdist between CDR3 peptides within each V-J. Welch's t-statistics and random forest reduced approximately 520 V-J features to 10 to 15, which were used in a naive Bayes classifier (R e1071). The Morisita-Horn index was used to measure how similar the thyroid and blood repertoires were. TCRdb reworked the public reads: Q25 trimming with fastp, MiXCR clone assembly, productive beta chains retained. Entries are consolidated by CDR3 protein sequence, retaining the most common genes and DNA. TCRdb assigned the V and J calls; the authors' analysis was not used. This sample has fewer than 750,000 distinct CDR3 sequences in its table, and about 15% of those were observed once. The ten largest clonotypes hold around 4% of the sample.

The TCR originated in a woman aged 40 to 50 with Graves' ophthalmopathy. The chain is encoded by TRBV6-1 joined to TRBJ2-4, and TRBD2 aligns with 7 junction nucleotides. The sequenced material came from blood. The CDR3: CASSEAGGQNIQYF. The nucleotide sequence reads as follows: TGTGCCAGCAGTGAAGCGGGAGGGCAAAACATTCAGTACTTC.